This T cell receptor (beta chain) came from a study of blood T cell repertoires in COVID-19. For the study at large: Whether acute or convalescent, the COVID-19 samples came from the United States, Italy and Spain.

V lost 8 bases, J lost 1 base, and 8 bases stayed unmatched. Germline CDR1 SGDLS, CDR2 YYNGEE. The CDR3 loop spans 15 amino acids. Data came from immunoSEQ multiplex PCR; TCRdb stores just in-frame clones and leaves some out. This table has some 160,000 clones, roughly 90% appearing once. The clonotype originates from a man aged 55 to 70 with acute or convalescent COVID-19. V is TRBV9 and J is TRBJ2-1, with TRBD2 identical over 8 bases. The sequencing input was peripheral blood. DNA for the CDR3: TGTGCCAGTACCGCGGGGGGAAAGTCCTACAATGAGCAGTTCTTC. As protein: CASTAGGKSYNEQFF.